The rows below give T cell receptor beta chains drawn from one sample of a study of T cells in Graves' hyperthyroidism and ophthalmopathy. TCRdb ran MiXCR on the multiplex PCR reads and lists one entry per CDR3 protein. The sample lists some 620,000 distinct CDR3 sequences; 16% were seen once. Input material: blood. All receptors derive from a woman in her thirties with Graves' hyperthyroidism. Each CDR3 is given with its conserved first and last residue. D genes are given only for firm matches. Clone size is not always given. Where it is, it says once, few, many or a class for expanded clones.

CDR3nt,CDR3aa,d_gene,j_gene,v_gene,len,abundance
TGTGCCAGCAGTCGCACAGCTAGCTATGGCTACACCTTC,CASSRTASYGYTF,.,TRBJ1-2,TRBV12-3/TRBV12-4,13,many
TGTGCCAGCAGCAACCTTCTTATGTCCTACGAGCAGTACTTC,CASSNLLMSYEQYF,.,TRBJ2-7,TRBV12-3/TRBV12-4,14,many
TGTGCCACCAGCAGAGATGGGGGTGGCACCGGGGAGCTGTTTTTT,CATSRDGGGTGELFF,.,TRBJ2-2,TRBV15,15,few
TGTGCCATCAGTGAGTGGGGGACAGGGCCAGGTAATGAGCAGTTCTTC,CAISEWGTGPGNEQFF,TRBD1,TRBJ2-1,TRBV10-3,16,.
TGTGCCAGCAGGCCTACCGGGACGAGGAACACTGAAGCTTTCTTT,CASRPTGTRNTEAFF,.,TRBJ1-1,TRBV7-9,15,many
TGTGCCAGCAGCCAAGATCTCGGAGGGACCTACAATGAGCAGTTCTTC,CASSQDLGGTYNEQFF,.,TRBJ2-1,TRBV7-2,16,.
TGCAGTGCTAGTAGCAGGGCCGGTGGCTACACCTTC,CSASSRAGGYTF,.,TRBJ1-2,TRBV20-1,12,.
TGTGCCAGCAGCCTGGGACCAACCTACAAGAATGAGCAGTTCTTC,CASSLGPTYKNEQFF,.,TRBJ2-1,TRBV5-8,15,many
TGTGCCAGCAGTGAGACGGATAGGGCAGTAGGCACAGATACGCAGTATTTT,CASSETDRAVGTDTQYF,.,TRBJ2-3,TRBV25-1,17,.
TGTGCCAGCAGGCGAACCTCGGACAGGACCTATGGCTGCACCTTC,CASRRTSDRTYGCTF,TRBD1,TRBJ1-2,TRBV6-2/TRBV6-3,15,.
TGTGCCAGCAGTTTATTAGGCAGGGGCACTGAAGCTTTCTTT,CASSLLGRGTEAFF,.,TRBJ1-1,TRBV28,14,many
TGTGCCAGCAGTCCAGGACAGACCGACGAGCAGTACTTC,CASSPGQTDEQYF,.,TRBJ2-7,TRBV6-1,13,many
TGTGCCAGCAGACAAAAGACAGGGAACTCTGGAAACACCATATATTTT,CASRQKTGNSGNTIYF,TRBD1,TRBJ1-3,TRBV12-3/TRBV12-4,16,many
TGTGCCAGCAGGAAGGCTACAAATGAGCAGTTCTTC,CASRKATNEQFF,.,TRBJ2-1,TRBV12-3/TRBV12-4,12,many
TGTGCCAGCAGCTCCCTCGGGACCCAAAACATTCAGTACTTC,CASSSLGTQNIQYF,.,TRBJ2-4,TRBV7-2,14,many
TGCAGTGCTAGTCCGTCCCCCGGACAGGGGAGGCCCAATGAGCAGTTCTTC,CSASPSPGQGRPNEQFF,TRBD1,TRBJ2-1,TRBV20-1,17,.
TGTGCCAGCAGCCCTAGCGGGAGTGGGTACAATGAGCAGTTCTTC,CASSPSGSGYNEQFF,TRBD2,TRBJ2-1,TRBV7-8,15,many
TGTGCCTGGAGTGTGGTAGTCTTTAACACTGAAGCTTTCTTT,CAWSVVVFNTEAFF,.,TRBJ1-1,TRBV30,14,.
TGTGCCAGCAGTATGGCGACTAGCGGGCCGATAGGGCTCTACGAGCAGTACTTC,CASSMATSGPIGLYEQYF,TRBD2,TRBJ2-7,TRBV6-1,18,many
TGTGCCTGGAGTGTCATAGCCAAAAACATTCAGTACTTC,CAWSVIAKNIQYF,.,TRBJ2-4,TRBV30,13,.
TGTGCCAGTCAATACCAGGGTTCAGCTGCAGATACGCAGTATTTT,CASQYQGSAADTQYF,.,TRBJ2-3,TRBV19,15,.
TGTGCCAGCAGCGTAGGAGGGACTAAGAAAGAGACCCAGTACTTC,CASSVGGTKKETQYF,TRBD2,TRBJ2-5,TRBV9,15,.
TGTGCCAGCAGCCAATCCGCGGGAGAGACCCAGTACTTC,CASSQSAGETQYF,.,TRBJ2-5,TRBV3-1,13,many
TGTGCCAGCTCACCAGACGTTTTGACCTACAATGAGCAGTTCTTC,CASSPDVLTYNEQFF,.,TRBJ2-1,TRBV18,15,.
TGTGCCAGCAACCCAGGCGGGGCGGGGGCTGAAGCTTTCTTT,CASNPGGAGAEAFF,.,TRBJ1-1,TRBV7-9,14,.
TGTGCCAGCAGCTGGGCCGAGGCTAGCGCCCAGGATACGCAGTATTTT,CASSWAEASAQDTQYF,.,TRBJ2-3,TRBV2,16,.
TGTGCCAGCAGCAACCGAGGACATAACTATGGCTACACCTTC,CASSNRGHNYGYTF,.,TRBJ1-2,TRBV28,14,many